One and the same sample provided the 11 T cell receptor beta chains below, sequenced in a study of shared clonotypes between healthy human individuals. Measured with immunoSEQ multiplex PCR; TCRdb has only the in-frame clones, and not every one. The data hold approximately 2,300,000 clones, with 85% to 95% observed a single time. Sequenced: naive CD4+ T cells from PBMCs. Subset noted: CD45RA+ positively selected. All receptors come from a man between 18 and 35 years old in good health. Some clones in this sample may be carry-over from other donors' samples.

The chain uses TRBV29-1 and TRBJ2-5; D gene uncertain. Germline-derived CDR1 and CDR2 are SQVTM and ANQGSEA. The CDR3 totals 14 residues. Deletions cut 4 bases from V and 1 base from J, with 13 bases between. CDR3 protein: CSVGLGRAQETQYF. CDR3 coding DNA: TGCAGCGTTGGCCTCGGACGGGCCCAAGAGACCCAGTACTTC.

Concerning this clone: The sample holds other DNA sequences that translate to the same CDR3. J is TRBJ2-7 and V is TRBV11-2; D is unresolved. V lost 1 base, J lost 4 bases, and 8 bases lay in between. The CDR3 length is 13 residues. Germline CDR1 is SGHAT and CDR2 is FQNNGV. In DNA, the CDR3 is TGTGCCAGCAGCTTAGGCAGAAGATACGAGCAGTACTTC. Its protein product is CASSLGRRYEQYF.

The rearrangement uses TRBV2 and TRBJ2-2; 7 bases line up with TRBD1. The germline V gene encodes CDR1 SNHLY and CDR2 FYNNEI. V dropped 6 bases and J dropped 2; count of bases not matched to a gene: 9. The CDR3 totals 16 residues. The DNA for the CDR3 is TGTGCCAGCAGCGCGCTGGGACAGATAAACACCGGGGAGCTGTTTTTT. Its protein product is CASSALGQINTGELFF.

This chain connects TRBV18 to TRBJ2-2, with TRBD2 matching over 7 bases. The CDR3 runs to 14 residues. Trimming at V came to 6 bases and at J to 6 bases, leaving 7 bases not matched to a gene. CDR1 and CDR2 (germline): KGHSH, LQKENI. The CDR3, as DNA: TGTGCCAGCTCCCTACAAGGACTAGCCGGGGAGCTGTTTTTT. This gives the protein CASSLQGLAGELFF.

The CDR3 DNA reads as TGTGCCAGCAGCTCGATTAGGCCTGGGACGGGTGGAAACACCATATATTTT. This sequence encodes CASSSIRPGTGGNTIYF. The V call is TRBV5-4, the J call TRBJ1-3, with D maybe TRBD1 (5 bases). Germline V gene lookup returns CDR1 SGHNT and CDR2 YYREEE (reference sequence). The CDR3 runs 17 residues. V was trimmed by 3 bases and J by 3 bases, leaving 19 bases between them.

The V call is TRBV19, the J call TRBJ2-3; 9 bases agree with TRBD1. The ends lost 8 bases at V and 1 base at J; junction bases unmatched: 4. Germline V gives CDR1 LNHDA, CDR2 SQIVND (reference sequence). The CDR3 runs 14 residues. The CDR3: CASRWTGGTDTQYF. In nucleotides, the CDR3 is TGTGCCAGTCGTTGGACAGGGGGCACAGATACGCAGTATTTT.

This clone was found once. The gene calls are TRBV4-3 and TRBJ1-2; tentatively, D is TRBD1 (6 bases). This CDR3 is 17 amino acids long. The germline V gene encodes CDR1 LGHNA and CDR2 YSLEER. V gave up 4 bases and J gave up 0 bases, with 18 bases separating them. The CDR3 DNA sequence: TGCGCCAGCAGCCGGGACATAAACGGTTGGGCTAACTATGGCTACACCTTC. Translated, it gives CASSRDINGWANYGYTF.

This chain connects TRBV28 to TRBJ1-2, with TRBD1 matching over 9 bases. The CDR3 has 16 amino acids. CDR1 is MDHEN, CDR2 SYDVKM, per germline. With V trimmed by 8 bases and J by 8 bases, 18 bases remained unmatched. CDR3 region: CASVSYPTGGIRGYTF. The CDR3 DNA sequence: TGTGCCAGCGTATCGTATCCCACAGGGGGCATCCGGGGCTACACCTTC.

This clone was seen a handful of times. The gene calls are TRBV2 and TRBJ1-1; no clear D gene. Germline V gene sequence: CDR1 SNHLY, CDR2 FYNNEI. This CDR3 has 13 amino acids. The ends were cut back, 5 bases at V and 0 bases at J, with 7 bases in the middle. The chain's CDR3 is CASSLEVNTEAFF. For the CDR3, the DNA is TGTGCCAGCAGTTTAGAAGTGAACACTGAAGCTTTCTTT.

The rearrangement uses TRBV5-6 and TRBJ2-7; 8 positions agree with TRBD1. This CDR3 is 14 amino acids long. Trimming took 4 bases from V and 0 from J; bases not matched to a gene: 3. Germline CDR1 is SGHDT and CDR2 is YYEEEE. The CDR3 spells CASSVDRASYEQYF. The CDR3 DNA sequence: TGTGCCAGCAGCGTGGACAGGGCCTCCTACGAGCAGTACTTC.

The V and J genes are TRBV18 and TRBJ1-2; TRBD1 is a possible D gene (6 bases). The CDR3 spans 15 residues. Germline CDR1 reads KGHSH; CDR2 reads LQKENI. Deletions cut 1 base from V and 5 bases from J, with 14 bases between. The CDR3, as DNA: TGTGCCAGCTCACCACTGGCAGGGGATTGGTATGGCTACACCTTC. Translated: CASSPLAGDWYGYTF. The whole variable domain, remainder taken from reference TRBV18 and TRBJ1-2, is NAGVMQNPRHLVRRRGQEARLRCSPMKGHSHVYWYRQLPEEGLKFMVYLQKENIIDESGMPKERFSAEFPKEGPSILRIQQVVRGDSAAYFCASSPLAGDWYGYTFGSGTRLTVV.